This entry features one T cell receptor beta chain sequence. Sequencing used immunoSEQ multiplex PCR; TCRdb keeps in-frame clones, though not all of them. This table holds approximately 98,000 clones, 88% found once. This sample is part of a study of blood T cell repertoires in COVID-19. V shed 5 bases and J shed 0 bases, with 15 bases lying between them. This CDR3 has 16 amino acids. Germline CDR1 reads SGHDT; CDR2 reads YYEEEE. This sequence originates from a human donor in a cohort sampled during active COVID-19. The sequenced material came from peripheral blood. This chain connects TRBV5-6 to TRBJ2-1, with D possibly matching TRBD2 (5 bases). CDR3 nucleotide sequence: TGTGCCAGCAGTGACTATAAGATCAGCTCCTACAATGAGCAGTTCTTC. It encodes CASSDYKISSYNEQFF. Drawing the rest from reference TRBV5-6 and TRBJ2-1, the complete variable domain is DAGVTQSPTHLIKTRGQQVTLRCSPKSGHDTVSWYQQALGQGPQFIFQYYEEEERQRGNFPDRFSGHQFPNYSSELNVNALLLGDSALYLCASSDYKISSYNEQFFGPGTRLTVL.